Following are 3 T cell receptor beta chains from one sample sequenced in a study of beta chain features in type 1 diabetes. cDNA synthesis used the whole RNA isolate, giving expressed TCRB sequences. Clones were sequenced by immunoSEQ multiplex PCR, and TCRdb holds only the in-frame ones, with some missing. Among about 250,000 clones listed, 11% to 15% were seen once. Sequenced: naive CD4+ T cells from blood. Source of these receptors: a woman between 40 and 50 years old in good health.

This clone came up a few times. The CDR3 bases are TGTGCCAGCAGCTTAGGGTTACAGGGGGCCACTGAAGCTTTCTTT. It encodes CASSLGLQGATEAFF. The chain is built from TRBV7-2 and TRBJ1-1; TRBD1 matches 9 bases. Germline lookup yields CDR1 SGHTA and CDR2 FQGNSA. The V and J ends lost 1 base and 4 bases, in that order; junction bases with no gene match: 4. This CDR3 is 15 amino acids long.

This clone has more than one count but fewer than ten. The chain combines TRBV9 with TRBJ2-5, with D possibly matching TRBD2 (7 bases). The CDR3 has 16 amino acids. Looked up from germline, CDR1 is SGDLS and CDR2 is YYNGEE. Trimming took off 3 bases at V and 5 bases at J, with 20 bases between the two ends. This CDR3 is CASSAYFRGGRETQYF. In DNA, the CDR3 is TGTGCCAGCAGCGCCTACTTCAGGGGAGGGAGGGAGACCCAGTACTTC.

This clone has a handful of counts. The genes are TRBV5-1 and TRBJ2-1, with 12 nucleotides matching TRBD2. Germline V gene lookup returns CDR1 SGHRS and CDR2 YFSETQ. The CDR3 totals 16 residues. With 4 bases clipped from V and 3 bases from J, the junction kept 5 bases outside the gene matches. CDR3 DNA: TGCGCCAGCAGCGCTGGACTAGCGGGGATCTACAATGAGCAGTTCTTC. Encoded protein: CASSAGLAGIYNEQFF.